This T cell receptor (beta chain) was found in a study of cytomegalovirus exposure and HLA in healthy donors. For the study at large: The roughly 120 million unique TCR beta sequences, from around 200 million T cells, were found by an earlier analysis. Study conclusions and caveats: A previous analysis found most TCR beta V segments productive roughly 87% or roughly 30% of the time.

CDR1 is SGHNT, CDR2 YYREEE, per germline (reference sequence). V lost 4 bases and J lost 4; bases outside the gene matches: 7. The length of the CDR3 is 14 residues. The PCR employed 60 Vbeta primers together with 13 Jbeta primers. The data were produced by immunoSEQ multiplex PCR, yet TCRdb's version contains in-frame clones alone and is incomplete. The table records around 160,000 clones, around 73% of them present only once. This clone was seen only a few times. The target antigen is unknown. The specimen was PBMCs. The rearrangement joins TRBV5-4 to TRBJ2-5, with 7 bases matching TRBD1. This sequence originates from a woman between 18 and 29 years old in good health and CMV-seronegative. The CDR3 sequence: CASSLSTGIETQYF. CDR3 nucleotides: TGTGCCAGCAGCCTCTCGACAGGGATAGAGACCCAGTACTTC.